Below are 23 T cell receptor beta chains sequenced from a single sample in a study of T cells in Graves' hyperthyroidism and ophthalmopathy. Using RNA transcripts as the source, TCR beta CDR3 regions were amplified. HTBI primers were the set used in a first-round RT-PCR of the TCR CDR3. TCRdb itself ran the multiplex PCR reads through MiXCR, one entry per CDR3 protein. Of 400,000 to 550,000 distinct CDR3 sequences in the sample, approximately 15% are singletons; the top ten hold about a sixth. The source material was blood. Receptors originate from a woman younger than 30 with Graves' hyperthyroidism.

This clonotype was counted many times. The CDR3 coding sequence is TGCAGTGCTAGAGATCCAAATGGCCCCACCGGAAACACCATATATTTT. This encodes CSARDPNGPTGNTIYF. V and J are TRBV20-1 and TRBJ1-3, with D hard to call. Deletions cut 0 bases from V and 4 bases from J, with 16 bases between. Germline V gives CDR1 DFQATT, CDR2 SNEGSKA (reference sequence). The CDR3 is made up of 16 amino acids.

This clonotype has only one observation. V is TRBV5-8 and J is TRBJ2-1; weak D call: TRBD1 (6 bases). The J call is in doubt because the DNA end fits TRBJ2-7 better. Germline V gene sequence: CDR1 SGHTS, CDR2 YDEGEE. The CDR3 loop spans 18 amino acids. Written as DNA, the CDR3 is TGTGCCAGCAGCTGGTCGGGTAGGGGGAGCCCCATCGACAATGAGCAGTACTTC. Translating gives CASSWSGRGSPIDNEQYF.

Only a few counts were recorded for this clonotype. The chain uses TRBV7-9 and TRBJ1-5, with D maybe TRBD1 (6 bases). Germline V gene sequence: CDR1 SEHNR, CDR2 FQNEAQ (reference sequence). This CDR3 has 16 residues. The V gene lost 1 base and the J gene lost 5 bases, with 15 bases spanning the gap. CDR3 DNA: TGTGCCAGCAGCTTAGGGCCAGGGGTTAAGGATCAGCCCCAGCATTTT. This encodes CASSLGPGVKDQPQHF.

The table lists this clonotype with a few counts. CDR3 protein: CSARQGAGGNTIYF. For the CDR3, the DNA is TGCAGTGCGAGACAGGGGGCCGGGGGAAACACCATATATTTT. The rearrangement uses TRBV20-1 and TRBJ1-3, with 10 positions matching TRBD1. The V segment lost 6 bases and the J segment 4 bases; nucleotides outside the gene matches: 6. CDR1 is DFQATT, CDR2 SNEGSKA, per germline (reference sequence). This CDR3 has 14 residues.

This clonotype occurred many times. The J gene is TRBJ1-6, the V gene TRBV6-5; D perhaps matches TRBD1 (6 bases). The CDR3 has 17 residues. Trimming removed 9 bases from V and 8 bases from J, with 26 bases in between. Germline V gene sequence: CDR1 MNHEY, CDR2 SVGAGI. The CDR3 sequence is CASEALGGNPLDSPLHF. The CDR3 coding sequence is TGTGCCAGTGAGGCCCTAGGGGGGAACCCTTTGGATTCACCCCTCCACTTT.

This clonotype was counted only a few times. The CDR3 DNA follows: TGCAGTGCTAGCTCCGAAAGCTCCTACAATGAGCAGTTCTTC. Translation: CSASSESSYNEQFF. The V gene is TRBV20-1, the J gene TRBJ2-1; no firm D call. Trimming cost V 3 bases and J 0 bases, with 9 bases left between them. CDR3 length: 14 amino acids. The germline V gene has CDR1 DFQATT and CDR2 SNEGSKA (reference sequence).

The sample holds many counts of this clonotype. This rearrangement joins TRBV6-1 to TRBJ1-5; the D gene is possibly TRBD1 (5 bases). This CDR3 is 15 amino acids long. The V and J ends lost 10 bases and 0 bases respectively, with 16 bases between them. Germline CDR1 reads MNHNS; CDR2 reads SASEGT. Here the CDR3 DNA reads TGTGCCATTGGGGGACCGAACTATAGCAATCAGCCCCAGCATTTT. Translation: CAIGGPNYSNQPQHF.

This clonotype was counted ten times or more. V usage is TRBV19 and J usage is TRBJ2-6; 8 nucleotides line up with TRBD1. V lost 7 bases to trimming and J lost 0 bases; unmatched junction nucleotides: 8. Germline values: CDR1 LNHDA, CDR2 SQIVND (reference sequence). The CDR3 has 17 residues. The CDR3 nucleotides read TGTGCCAGTATGACCGGGACAGGACTCTCTGGGGCCAACGTCCTGACTTTC. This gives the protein CASMTGTGLSGANVLTF.

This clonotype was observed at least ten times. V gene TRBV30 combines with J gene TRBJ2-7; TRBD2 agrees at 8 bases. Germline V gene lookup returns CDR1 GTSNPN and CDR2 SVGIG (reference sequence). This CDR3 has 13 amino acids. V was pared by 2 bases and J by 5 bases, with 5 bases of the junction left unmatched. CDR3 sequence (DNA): TGTGCCTGGAGTCCCGGGGGGGGGAACGAGCAGTACTTC. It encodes CAWSPGGGNEQYF.

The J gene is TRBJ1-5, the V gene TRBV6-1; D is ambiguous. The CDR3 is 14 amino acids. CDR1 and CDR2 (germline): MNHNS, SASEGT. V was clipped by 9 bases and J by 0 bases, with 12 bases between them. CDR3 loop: CARGRTNSNQPQHF. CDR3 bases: TGTGCCAGAGGACGGACTAATAGCAATCAGCCCCAGCATTTT.

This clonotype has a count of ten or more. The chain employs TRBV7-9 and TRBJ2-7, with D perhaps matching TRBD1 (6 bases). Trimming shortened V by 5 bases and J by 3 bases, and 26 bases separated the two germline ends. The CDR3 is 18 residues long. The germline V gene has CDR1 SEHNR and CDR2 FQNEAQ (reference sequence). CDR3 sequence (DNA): TGTGCCAGCAGCATACGCCCGATACAGGGATCCGACGACTACGAGCAGTACTTC. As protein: CASSIRPIQGSDDYEQYF.

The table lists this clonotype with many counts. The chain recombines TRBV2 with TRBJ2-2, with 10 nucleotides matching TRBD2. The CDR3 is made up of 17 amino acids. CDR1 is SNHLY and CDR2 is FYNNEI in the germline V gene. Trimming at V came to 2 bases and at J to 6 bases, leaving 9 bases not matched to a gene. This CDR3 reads CASSERLLAGEAGELFF. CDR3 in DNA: TGTGCCAGCAGTGAACGGTTGCTAGCGGGAGAAGCCGGGGAGCTGTTTTTT.

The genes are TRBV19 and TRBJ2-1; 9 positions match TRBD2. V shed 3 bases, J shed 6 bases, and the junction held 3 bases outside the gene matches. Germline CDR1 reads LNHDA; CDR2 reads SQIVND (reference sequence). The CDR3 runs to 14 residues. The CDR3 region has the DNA TGTGCCAGTAGTATGGGACTAGCAGGCAATGAGCAGTTCTTC. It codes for CASSMGLAGNEQFF. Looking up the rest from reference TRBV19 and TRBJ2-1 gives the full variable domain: DGGITQSPKYLFRKEGQNVTLSCEQNLNHDAMYWYRQDPGQGLRLIYYSQIVNDFQKGDIAEGYSVSREKKESFPLTVTSAQKNPTAFYLCASSMGLAGNEQFFGPGTRLTVL.

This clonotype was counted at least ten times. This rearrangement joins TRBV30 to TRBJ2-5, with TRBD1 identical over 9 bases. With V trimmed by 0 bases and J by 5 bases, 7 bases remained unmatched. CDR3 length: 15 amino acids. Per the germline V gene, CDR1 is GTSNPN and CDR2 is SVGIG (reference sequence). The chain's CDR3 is CAWSVQGARRETQYF. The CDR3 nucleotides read TGTGCCTGGAGTGTACAGGGGGCGCGGAGGGAGACCCAGTACTTC.

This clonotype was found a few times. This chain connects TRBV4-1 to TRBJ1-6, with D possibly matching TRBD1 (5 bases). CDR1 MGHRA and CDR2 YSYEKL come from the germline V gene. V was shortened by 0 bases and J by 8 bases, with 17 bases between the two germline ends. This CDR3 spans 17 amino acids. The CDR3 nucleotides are TGCGCCAGCAGCCAAGACAGGGTTGGACCAGGTGATTCACCCCTCCACTTT. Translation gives CASSQDRVGPGDSPLHF.

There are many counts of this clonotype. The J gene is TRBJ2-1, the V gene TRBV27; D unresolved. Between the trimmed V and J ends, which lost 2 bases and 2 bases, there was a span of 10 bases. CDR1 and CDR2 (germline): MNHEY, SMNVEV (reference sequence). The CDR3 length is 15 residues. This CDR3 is CASSLEGFPYNEQFF. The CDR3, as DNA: TGTGCCAGCAGTTTAGAAGGGTTTCCCTACAATGAGCAGTTCTTC.

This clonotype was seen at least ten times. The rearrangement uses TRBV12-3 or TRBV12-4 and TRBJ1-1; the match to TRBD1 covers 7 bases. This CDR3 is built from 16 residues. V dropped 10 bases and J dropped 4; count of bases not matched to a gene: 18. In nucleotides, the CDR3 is TGTGCCACACCTTTACCGGACAGGTCCGGTCCCACTGAAGCTTTCTTT. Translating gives CATPLPDRSGPTEAFF.

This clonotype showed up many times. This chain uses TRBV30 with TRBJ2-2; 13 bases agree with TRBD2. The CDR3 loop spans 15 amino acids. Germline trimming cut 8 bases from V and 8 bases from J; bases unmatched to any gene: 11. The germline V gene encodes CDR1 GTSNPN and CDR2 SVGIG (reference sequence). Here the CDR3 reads CARTSGSSPGGELFF. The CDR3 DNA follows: TGTGCCCGGACTAGCGGGAGTTCTCCGGGGGGGGAGCTGTTTTTT.

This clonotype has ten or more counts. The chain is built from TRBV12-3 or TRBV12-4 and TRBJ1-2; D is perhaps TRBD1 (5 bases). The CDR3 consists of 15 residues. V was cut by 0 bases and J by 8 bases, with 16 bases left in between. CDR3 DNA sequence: TGTGCCAGCAGTTTAGCGCGAGCTCCTTGGGGGGGCTACACCTTC. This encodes CASSLARAPWGGYTF.

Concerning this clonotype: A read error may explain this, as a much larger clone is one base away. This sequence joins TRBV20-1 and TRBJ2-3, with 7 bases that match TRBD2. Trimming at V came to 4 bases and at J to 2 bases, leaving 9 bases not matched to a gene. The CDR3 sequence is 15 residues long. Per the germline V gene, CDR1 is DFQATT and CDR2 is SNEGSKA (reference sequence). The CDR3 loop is CSAMSGTRVTDTQYF. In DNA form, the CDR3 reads TGCAGTGCTATGAGCGGGACCCGGGTCACAGATACGCAGTATTTT.

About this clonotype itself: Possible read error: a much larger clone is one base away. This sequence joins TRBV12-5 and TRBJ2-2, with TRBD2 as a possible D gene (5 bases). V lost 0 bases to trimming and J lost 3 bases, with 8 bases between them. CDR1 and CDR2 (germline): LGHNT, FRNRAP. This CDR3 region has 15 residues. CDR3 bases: TGTGCTAGTGGTTTGGTGGGAGTGGACACCGGGGAGCTGTTTTTT. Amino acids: CASGLVGVDTGELFF.

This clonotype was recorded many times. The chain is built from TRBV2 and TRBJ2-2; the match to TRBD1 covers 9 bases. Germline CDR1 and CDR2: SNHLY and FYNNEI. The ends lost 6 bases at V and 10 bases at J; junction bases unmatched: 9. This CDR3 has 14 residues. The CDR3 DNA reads TGTGCCAGCAGCCCGGACAGGGGTAGAGTGGAGCTGTTTTTT. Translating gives CASSPDRGRVELFF.

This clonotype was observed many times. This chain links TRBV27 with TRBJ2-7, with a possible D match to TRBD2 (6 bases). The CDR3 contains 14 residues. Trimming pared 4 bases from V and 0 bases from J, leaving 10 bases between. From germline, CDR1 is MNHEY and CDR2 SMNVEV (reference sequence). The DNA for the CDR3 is TGTGCCAGCAGTTCCCGGGACTTCTCCTACGAGCAGTACTTC. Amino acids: CASSSRDFSYEQYF.